This is a list of T cell receptor beta chains from one sample in a study of blood T cell repertoires in COVID-19. Only in-frame clones appear in the TCRdb table, and some are missing; sequencing was by immunoSEQ multiplex PCR. The sample yields approximately 130,000 clones, 88% seen once. Sequenced material: peripheral blood. The receptors here all came from a man aged 45-65 years with acute or convalescent COVID-19. The CDR3 runs from the conserved cysteine through the conserved F or W.

>TRBV6-6
CASTRDRNTGELFF
>TRBV30
CAWSARTGWYEQYF
>TRBV4-3
CASSQGTGEKLFF
>TRBV5-1
CASSFWGGSLDEQFF
>TRBV24-1
CATSDLSGLAGWDTQYF
>TRBV4-1
CASSQNSGTSGRPSTDTQYF
>TRBV6-4
CASSDSAGGFYGYTF
>TRBV4-1
CASSQDSGRALNEKLFF
>TRBV11-3
CASSHPNPGDNEKLFF
>TRBV4-3
CASSQVGIQAGGYTF
>TRBV20-1
CSASGTGVSGNTIYF
>TRBV30
CAWSVPTGRGHTEAFF
>TRBV12-3/TRBV12-4
CASSQTSNEQFF
>TRBV7-2
CASSLSGMSEQYF
>TRBV7-9
CASSLVAGGIYGYTF
>TRBV27
CASRRTAWSEIEQYF
>TRBV7-8
CASSRWTGHRSETQYF
>TRBV11-3
CASSPEGASSGNTIYF
>TRBV11-3
CASSQEGVSTEAFF
>TRBV24-1
CATSDYIKNNEQFF
>TRBV18
CASTTTPGIGEQYF